A single sample is the source of the 28 T cell receptor beta chains below, sequenced in a study of blood T cells in healthy people across ages. A second about 7 to 11 cycle PCR used barcoded and J-beta primers. TCRdb re-called the 5' RACE reads with MiXCR, one entry per CDR3 protein. The repertoire holds about 680,000 distinct CDR3 sequences, around half seen once, with under 35% in the top ten. The sequenced material came from blood. The source is an older woman in good health.

The chain has TRBV29-1 and TRBJ1-2; 9 bases are shared with TRBD1. This CDR3 spans 13 amino acids. V gave up 6 bases and J gave up 7 bases; unmatched junction bases: 9. From germline, CDR1 is SQVTM and CDR2 ANQGSEA. For the CDR3, the DNA is TGCAGCGTCATGACAGGGGGAGAACTTGGCTACACCTTC. Amino acid sequence: CSVMTGGELGYTF.

This clonotype was seen only a few times. V and J are TRBV5-1 and TRBJ2-1, with TRBD2 matching 11 bases. Matching the DNA end better, TRBJ2-7 makes the J call doubtful. Germline V CDR1 and CDR2: SGHRS, YFSETQ. This CDR3 is 14 amino acids long. The CDR3 loop reads CASSPTSGSGEQYF. The DNA for the CDR3 is TGCGCCAGCAGCCCTACTAGCGGGAGTGGCGAGCAGTACTTC.

The chain couples TRBV6-2 or TRBV6-3 to TRBJ2-7; no reliable D call. Germline V CDR1 and CDR2: MNHEY, SVGEGT. Trimming removed 6 bases from V and 2 bases from J, with 17 bases in between. This CDR3 region has 15 residues. The CDR3 sequence: CASSWADRRTYEQYF. Here the CDR3 DNA reads TGTGCCAGCAGCTGGGCTGACCGGAGAACCTACGAGCAGTACTTC.

This chain joins TRBV7-2 and TRBJ1-1; no reliable D call. The V gene lost 2 bases and the J gene lost 2 bases, with 12 bases spanning the gap. The CDR3 totals 15 residues. Germline V gene lookup returns CDR1 SGHTA and CDR2 FQGNSA. The CDR3 DNA reads as TGTGCCAGCAGCTTATCTGGCAGCTCAAACACTGAAGCTTTCTTT. This encodes CASSLSGSSNTEAFF.

The genes are TRBV5-1 and TRBJ2-2, with 7 bases fitting TRBD2. Unmatched junction bases numbered 2, after V lost 4 bases and J lost 2 bases. CDR1 and CDR2 from the germline V gene are SGHRS and YFSETQ. This CDR3 region has 14 residues. The CDR3 reads CASSRGVNTGELFF. For the CDR3, the DNA is TGCGCCAGCAGCCGGGGGGTCAACACCGGGGAGCTGTTTTTT.

The rearrangement uses TRBV6-2 or TRBV6-3 and TRBJ2-7, with TRBD1 identical over 9 bases. The CDR3 sequence is 13 residues long. V was clipped by 5 bases and J by 7 bases; unmatched bases: 6. CDR1 MNHEY and CDR2 SVGEGT come from the germline V gene. This chain's CDR3 is CASSGTGTGEQYF. In DNA form, the CDR3 reads TGTGCCAGCAGTGGGACAGGGACTGGTGAGCAGTACTTC.

This clonotype was found many times. The rearrangement uses TRBV10-3 and TRBJ2-4; D gene uncertain. The V gene lost 2 bases and the J gene lost 1 base, with 9 bases spanning the gap. CDR1 is ENHRY, CDR2 SYGVKD, per germline. The CDR3 runs to 15 residues. The CDR3 coding sequence is TGTGCCATCAGTGAGGCGCAAGAGGCCAAAAACATTCAGTACTTC. As protein: CAISEAQEAKNIQYF.

V and J are TRBV27 and TRBJ2-7; D might be TRBD1 (5 bases). The V gene's germline CDR1 is MNHEY and CDR2 SMNVEV (reference sequence). Deletions cut 1 base from V and 0 bases from J, with 10 bases between. The CDR3 is 15 residues long. The CDR3 coding sequence is TGTGCCAGCAGTTTATTTCAGGGCTACTCCTACGAGCAGTACTTC. It yields the protein CASSLFQGYSYEQYF.

This clonotype was detected only a few times. The chain uses TRBV10-3 and TRBJ2-7, with D possibly being TRBD1 (6 bases). Trimming left V 7 bases short and J 0 bases short, with 16 bases between. Germline loops: CDR1 ENHRY, CDR2 SYGVKD. The CDR3 has 15 amino acids. The CDR3 protein is CAIKTGHASSYEQYF. The CDR3 DNA sequence: TGTGCCATCAAGACAGGACACGCCAGCTCCTACGAGCAGTACTTC.

Points on this clonotype: The junction differs from germline at one of its ends, possibly a read error. This chain connects TRBV18 to TRBJ2-3; unclear D gene. Germline V gene lookup returns CDR1 KGHSH and CDR2 LQKENI. The CDR3 runs to 15 residues. The CDR3 coding sequence is TGTACCAGCTCCCCCTCAACTGGCTACACAGATACGCAGTATTTT. It encodes CTSSPSTGYTDTQYF.

The chain joins TRBV20-1 to TRBJ1-5; possible D gene TRBD1, 6 bases. Germline V gives CDR1 DFQATT, CDR2 SNEGSKA (reference sequence). There are 12 residues in the CDR3. V lost 5 bases and J 4 bases, leaving 9 bases between the germline ends. CDR3 region: CSAPRGNQPQHF. The CDR3 region has the DNA TGCAGTGCTCCCAGGGGAAATCAGCCCCAGCATTTT.

V usage is TRBV4-3 and J usage is TRBJ1-4, with D unresolved. The germline gives CDR1 LGHNA, CDR2 YSLEER. V dropped 1 base and J dropped 7 bases, with 16 bases sitting between them. The CDR3 covers 16 residues. The CDR3: CASSQVGRGYSEKLFF. In DNA form, the CDR3 reads TGCGCCAGCAGCCAAGTAGGCCGAGGGTATAGTGAAAAACTGTTTTTT.

The rearrangement links TRBV6-1 to TRBJ2-1; 8 positions match TRBD2. From germline, CDR1 is MNHNS and CDR2 SASEGT. The CDR3 covers 16 residues. Losses at the gene ends were 5 bases for V and 5 bases for J; bases not matched to a gene: 11. The CDR3 region has the DNA TGTGCCAGCAGTCCTTCGAGCCCGGGGGGGGACAATGAGCAGTTCTTC. This sequence encodes CASSPSSPGGDNEQFF.

The V and J genes are TRBV7-2 and TRBJ1-1; D possibly corresponds to TRBD1 (6 bases). The germline V gene encodes CDR1 SGHTA and CDR2 FQGNSA. Trimming pared 0 bases from V and 7 bases from J, leaving 12 bases between. The CDR3 consists of 14 residues. CDR3 bases: TGTGCCAGCAGCTTAGCCAGTGGGGGGCTTGAAGCTTTCTTT. This encodes CASSLASGGLEAFF.

The chain combines TRBV7-9 with TRBJ1-1; TRBD1 agrees at 8 bases. J was trimmed by 2 bases and V by 4 bases; bases with no gene match: 9. There are 16 residues in the CDR3. Germline assignment: CDR1 SEHNR and CDR2 FQNEAQ (reference sequence). Written as DNA, the CDR3 is TGTGCCAGCAGCTGGGAGGGACAGGTGAGCAACACTGAAGCTTTCTTT. It encodes CASSWEGQVSNTEAFF.

Concerning this clonotype itself: The junction departs from the called germline gene at one end, perhaps through a read error. The chain links TRBV20-1 to TRBJ1-2, with D maybe TRBD1 (6 bases). The CDR3 extends over 12 amino acids. The germline V gene encodes CDR1 DFQATT and CDR2 SNEGSKA (reference sequence). In nucleotides, the CDR3 is TGCAGTGCTAGAGAGACAGGCTATAGCTACACCTTC. This encodes CSARETGYSYTF.

This rearrangement joins TRBV29-1 to TRBJ1-1; D might be TRBD1 (6 bases). Trimming pared 7 bases from V and 2 bases from J, leaving 17 bases between. The CDR3 runs to 14 residues. CDR1 SQVTM and CDR2 ANQGSEA come from the germline V gene. The CDR3 region has the DNA TGCAGCGCGGGCGGGGGCTCCGATAACACTGAAGCTTTCTTT. Translation gives CSAGGGSDNTEAFF.

This chain links TRBV12-3 or TRBV12-4 with TRBJ2-4; D is unresolved. The CDR3 totals 15 residues. V lost 3 bases and J lost 0, with 9 bases in between. Written as DNA, the CDR3 is TGTGCCAGCAGTTTGTCAAGTAAAGCCAAAAACATTCAGTACTTC. Translating it yields CASSLSSKAKNIQYF.

Points on this clonotype: Compared with germline, one end of the junction differs, possibly owing to a read error. The chain is built from TRBV7-2 and TRBJ2-5; D uncertain. The CDR3 covers 11 residues. Germline V lookup: CDR1 SGHTA, CDR2 FQGNSA. CDR3 in amino acids: CASSSKDTRYF. CDR3 in DNA: TGTGCCAGCAGCTCAAAAGATACCCGGTACTTC.

This clonotype was picked up a small number of times. The chain uses TRBV29-1 and TRBJ1-2; the D gene is possibly TRBD1 (5 bases). This CDR3 is built from 13 residues. Germline CDR1 and CDR2: SQVTM and ANQGSEA. Trimming shortened V by 6 bases and J by 0 bases, and 11 bases separated the two germline ends. The CDR3 region is CSVGDGTNYGYTF. DNA for the CDR3: TGCAGCGTGGGGGACGGGACTAACTATGGCTACACCTTC.

This sequence joins TRBV29-1 and TRBJ2-5, with a weak D call TRBD2 (6 bases). CDR3 length equals 13 residues. The germline V gene encodes CDR1 SQVTM and CDR2 ANQGSEA. Between the trimmed V and J ends, which lost 5 bases and 5 bases, there was a span of 15 bases. In nucleotides, the CDR3 is TGCAGCGTTCTCCCGGGAGTAATGGAGACCCAGTACTTC. It specifies CSVLPGVMETQYF.

This clonotype was seen only once. The V gene is TRBV6-2 or TRBV6-3, the J gene TRBJ2-3, with a weak D call TRBD2 (5 bases). The CDR3 length is 16 residues. V was shortened by 3 bases and J by 0 bases, with 13 bases between the two germline ends. Germline CDR1 reads MNHEY; CDR2 reads SVGEGT. CDR3 loop: CASSYDRDDSTDTQYF. CDR3 in DNA: TGTGCCAGCAGTTATGACCGGGATGATAGCACAGATACGCAGTATTTT.

This chain links TRBV19 with TRBJ2-5; perhaps TRBD1 as D (6 bases). The CDR3 is 16 amino acids. With 1 base removed from V and 2 bases from J, the gap between germline ends came to 14 bases. Per the germline V gene, CDR1 is LNHDA and CDR2 is SQIVND (reference sequence). CDR3 nucleotide sequence: TGTGCCAGTAGTATAGCTTCCCCGGGACAACAAGAGACCCAGTACTTC. The encoded protein is CASSIASPGQQETQYF.

This clonotype was found a few times. The rearrangement uses TRBV6-1 and TRBJ2-1; 13 nucleotides align to TRBD2. The CDR3 covers 16 residues. The ends lost 1 base at V and 8 bases at J; junction bases unmatched: 5. CDR1 and CDR2 (germline): MNHNS, SASEGT. CDR3 DNA sequence: TGTGCCAGCAGTGAAGTGGGGGGACTAGCGGGACATGAGCAGTTCTTC. Translating it yields CASSEVGGLAGHEQFF.

This clonotype was seen only a few times. CDR3 bases: TGTGCCACCAGTGATACTAGCGGGGATGTGTACAATGAGCAGTTCTTC. This encodes CATSDTSGDVYNEQFF. This chain links TRBV24-1 with TRBJ2-1; 10 bases line up with TRBD2. Germline values: CDR1 KGHDR, CDR2 SFDVKD. V was clipped by 3 bases and J by 4 bases; unmatched bases: 5. The CDR3 totals 16 residues.

This sequence joins TRBV20-1 and TRBJ2-1, with 7 bases fitting TRBD2. CDR3 length equals 12 residues. Germline V CDR1 and CDR2: DFQATT, SNEGSKA (reference sequence). The J segment lost 12 bases and the V segment lost 2 bases, leaving 7 bases of the junction unmatched. This chain's CDR3 is CSARPIAGAQFF. DNA for the CDR3: TGCAGTGCTAGACCTATAGCGGGTGCGCAGTTCTTC.

The sample holds one count of this clonotype. The chain is built from TRBV7-9 and TRBJ2-7, with D perhaps TRBD2 (6 bases). The CDR3 sequence is 14 residues long. Germline loops: CDR1 SEHNR, CDR2 FQNEAQ (reference sequence). Trimming shortened V by 2 bases and J by 5 bases, and 13 bases separated the two germline ends. The CDR3 DNA is TGTGCCAGCAGCTTAAATGGCAGGGAGGACGAGCAGTACTTC. Protein: CASSLNGREDEQYF.

Regarding this clonotype: This likely comes from a read error, as the CDR3 has no conserved phenylalanine or tryptophan at its end. The chain is built from TRBV20-1 and TRBJ2-3; no firm D call. The CDR3 covers 14 residues. Germline V gene sequence: CDR1 DFQATT, CDR2 SNEGSKA (reference sequence). The V end lost 2 bases, the J end lost 0 bases, and 9 bases lay between the germline ends. The chain's CDR3 is CSARKKDSTDTQYV. The CDR3 nucleotides read TGCAGTGCTAGAAAGAAGGACAGCACAGATACGCAGTATGTT.